The sequence of this T cell receptor beta chain was determined in a study of control samples from healthy donors and cancer patients. The protocol was immunoSEQ multiplex PCR, while the TCRdb copy is restricted to in-frame clones and leaves out a portion. The sample consists of 96,000 or so clones, 93% of them appearing once. CDR1 and CDR2 from the germline V gene are MNHEY and SMNVEV (reference sequence). Trimming took 5 bases from V and 3 from J; bases not matched to a gene: 7. This CDR3 spans 14 amino acids. The receptor was isolated from a man aged 18 to 30 in good health. The sample consisted of blood. V gene TRBV27 combines with J gene TRBJ2-7; TRBD1 aligns across 7 bases. The CDR3 DNA sequence: TGTGCCAGCAGTGGGAAGACAGGGTACTACGAGCAGTACTTC. The encoded protein is CASSGKTGYYEQYF.